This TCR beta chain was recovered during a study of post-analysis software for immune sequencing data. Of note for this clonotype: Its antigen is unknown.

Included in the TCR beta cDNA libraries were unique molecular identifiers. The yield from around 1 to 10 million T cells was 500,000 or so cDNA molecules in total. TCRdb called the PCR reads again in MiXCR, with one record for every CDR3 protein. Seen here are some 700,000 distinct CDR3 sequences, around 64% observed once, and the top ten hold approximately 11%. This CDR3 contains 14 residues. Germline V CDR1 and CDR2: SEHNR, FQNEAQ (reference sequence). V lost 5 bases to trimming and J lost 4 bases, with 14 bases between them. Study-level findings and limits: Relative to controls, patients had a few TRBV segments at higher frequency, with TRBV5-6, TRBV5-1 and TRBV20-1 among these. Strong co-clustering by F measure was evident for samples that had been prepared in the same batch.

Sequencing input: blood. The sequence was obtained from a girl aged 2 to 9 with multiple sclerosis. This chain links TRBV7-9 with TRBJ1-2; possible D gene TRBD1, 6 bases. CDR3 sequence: CASSQSGQTYGYTF. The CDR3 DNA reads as TGTGCCAGCAGCCAAAGTGGACAGACCTATGGCTACACCTTC.